This entry features one TCR beta chain sequence. This sample stems from a study of T cells after yellow fever vaccination. TCRdb re-derived calls from the 5' RACE reads in MiXCR, one entry per CDR3 protein. The sample consists of around 400,000 distinct CDR3 sequences, around a tenth of them appearing once. CDR1 is SGHNT and CDR2 is YENEEA in the germline V gene. Trimming removed 1 base from V and 6 bases from J, with 8 bases in between. The CDR3 consists of 13 residues. This sample comprised PBMCs, obtained on the day of the first yellow fever vaccination. V usage is TRBV11-3 and J usage is TRBJ2-3; unclear D gene. This clonotype originated in a young man who received the YFV17D yellow fever vaccine. The CDR3 sequence: CASSLGLKDTQYF. CDR3 nucleotide sequence: TGTGCCAGCAGCTTAGGGCTGAAGGATACGCAGTATTTT. Looking up the rest from reference TRBV11-3 and TRBJ2-3 gives the full variable domain: EAGVVQSPRYKIIEKKQPVAFWCNPISGHNTLYWYLQNLGQGPELLIRYENEEAVDDSQLPKDRFSAERLKGVDSTLKIQPAELGDSAVYLCASSLGLKDTQYFGPGTRLTVL.